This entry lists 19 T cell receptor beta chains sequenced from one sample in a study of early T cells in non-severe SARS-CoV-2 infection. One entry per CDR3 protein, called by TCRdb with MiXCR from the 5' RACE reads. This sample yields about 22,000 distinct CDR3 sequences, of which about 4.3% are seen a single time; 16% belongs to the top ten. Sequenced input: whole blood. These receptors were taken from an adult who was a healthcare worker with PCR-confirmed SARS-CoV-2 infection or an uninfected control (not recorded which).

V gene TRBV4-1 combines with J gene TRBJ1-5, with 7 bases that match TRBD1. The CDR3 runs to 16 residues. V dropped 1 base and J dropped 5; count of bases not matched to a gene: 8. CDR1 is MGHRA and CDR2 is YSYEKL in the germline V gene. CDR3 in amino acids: CASSQVWGQFYQPQHF. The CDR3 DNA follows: TGCGCCAGCAGCCAAGTTTGGGGACAGTTTTATCAGCCCCAGCATTTT.

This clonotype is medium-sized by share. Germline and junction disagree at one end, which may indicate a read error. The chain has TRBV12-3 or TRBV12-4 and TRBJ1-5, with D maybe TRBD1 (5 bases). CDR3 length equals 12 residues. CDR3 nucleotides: TGTGGCAGCTCAGGGCGCAATCAGCCCCAGCATTTT. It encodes CGSSGRNQPQHF.

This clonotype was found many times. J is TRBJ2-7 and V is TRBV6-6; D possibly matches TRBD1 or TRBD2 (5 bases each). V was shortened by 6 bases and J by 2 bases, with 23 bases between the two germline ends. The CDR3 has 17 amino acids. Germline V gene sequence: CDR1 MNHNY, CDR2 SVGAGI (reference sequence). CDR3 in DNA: TGTGCCAGCAGCGAGGGACCCGGAAGCGGAACGACCTACGAGCAGTACTTC. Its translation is CASSEGPGSGTTYEQYF.

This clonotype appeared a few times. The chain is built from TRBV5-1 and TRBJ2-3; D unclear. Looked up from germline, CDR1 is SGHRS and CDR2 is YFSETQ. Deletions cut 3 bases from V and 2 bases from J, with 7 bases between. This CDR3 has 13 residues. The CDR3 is CASSSAVTDTQYF. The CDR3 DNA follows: TGCGCCAGCAGCTCGGCCGTCACAGATACGCAGTATTTT.

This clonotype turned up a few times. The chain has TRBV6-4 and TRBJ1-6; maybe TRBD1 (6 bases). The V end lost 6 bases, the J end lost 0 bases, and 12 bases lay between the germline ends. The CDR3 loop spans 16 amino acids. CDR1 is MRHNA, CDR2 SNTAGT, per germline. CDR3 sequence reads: CASRQEDSSYNSPLHF. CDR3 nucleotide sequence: TGTGCCAGCAGGCAAGAGGACAGCTCCTATAATTCACCCCTCCACTTT.

This CDR3 reads CASSEGLSDTQYF. The CDR3 DNA sequence: TGTGCCAGCAGTGAAGGGCTCTCAGATACGCAGTATTTT. The chain couples TRBV6-1 to TRBJ2-3, with D hard to call. The CDR3 runs 13 residues. V gave up 1 base and J gave up 4 bases, with 6 bases separating them. Germline CDR1 and CDR2: MNHNS and SASEGT.

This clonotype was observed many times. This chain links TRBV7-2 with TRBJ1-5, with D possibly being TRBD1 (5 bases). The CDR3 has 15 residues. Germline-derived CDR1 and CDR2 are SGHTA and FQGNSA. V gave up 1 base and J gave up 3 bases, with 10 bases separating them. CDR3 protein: CASSLGGRVNQPQHF. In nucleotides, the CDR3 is TGTGCCAGCAGCTTAGGAGGCAGGGTCAATCAGCCCCAGCATTTT.

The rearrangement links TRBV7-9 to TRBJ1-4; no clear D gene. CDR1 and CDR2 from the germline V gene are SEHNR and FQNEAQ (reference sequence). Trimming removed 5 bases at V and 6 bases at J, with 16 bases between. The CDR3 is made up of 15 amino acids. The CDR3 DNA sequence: TGTGCCAGCAGCGCCCGAGAGGGTGGCTATGAAAAACTGTTTTTT. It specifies CASSAREGGYEKLFF.

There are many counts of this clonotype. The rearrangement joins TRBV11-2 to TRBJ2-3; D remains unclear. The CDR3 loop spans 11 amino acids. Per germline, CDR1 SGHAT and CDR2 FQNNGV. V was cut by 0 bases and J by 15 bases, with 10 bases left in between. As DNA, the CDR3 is TGTGCCAGCAGCTTAGACCAGCTGCCATATTTT. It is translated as CASSLDQLPYF.

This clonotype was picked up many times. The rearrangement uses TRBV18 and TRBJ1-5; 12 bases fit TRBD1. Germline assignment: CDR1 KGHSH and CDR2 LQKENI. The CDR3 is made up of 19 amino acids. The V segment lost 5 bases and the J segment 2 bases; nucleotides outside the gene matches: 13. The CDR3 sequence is CASSTGRDRGRGGNQPQHF. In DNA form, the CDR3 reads TGTGCCAGCTCAACGGGCCGGGACAGGGGGCGCGGTGGCAATCAGCCCCAGCATTTT.

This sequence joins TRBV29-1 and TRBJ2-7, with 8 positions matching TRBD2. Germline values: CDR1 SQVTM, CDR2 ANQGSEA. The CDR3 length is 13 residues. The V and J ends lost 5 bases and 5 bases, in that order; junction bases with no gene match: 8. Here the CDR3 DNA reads TGCAGCGTTCCGGCGGGAGGAGGCGACGAGCAGTACTTC. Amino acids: CSVPAGGGDEQYF.

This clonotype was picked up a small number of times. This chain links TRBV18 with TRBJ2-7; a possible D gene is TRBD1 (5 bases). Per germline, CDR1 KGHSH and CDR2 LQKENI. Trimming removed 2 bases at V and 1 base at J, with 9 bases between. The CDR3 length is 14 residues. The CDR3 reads CASSPEAGSYEQYF. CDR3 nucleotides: TGTGCCAGCTCACCAGAGGCAGGGTCCTACGAGCAGTACTTC.

This CDR3 is CASTDRGKDEQYF. CDR3 in DNA: TGTGCCAGTACGGACAGGGGTAAGGACGAGCAGTACTTC. V and J are TRBV19 and TRBJ2-7, with 9 bases aligning to TRBD1. V shed 7 bases, J shed 5 bases, and the junction held 6 bases outside the gene matches. CDR1 is LNHDA and CDR2 is SQIVND in the germline V gene (reference sequence). This CDR3 is built from 13 residues. The full variable domain, rest sourced from reference TRBV19 and TRBJ2-7, is DGGITQSPKYLFRKEGQNVTLSCEQNLNHDAMYWYRQDPGQGLRLIYYSQIVNDFQKGDIAEGYSVSREKKESFPLTVTSAQKNPTAFYLCASTDRGKDEQYFGPGTRLTVT.

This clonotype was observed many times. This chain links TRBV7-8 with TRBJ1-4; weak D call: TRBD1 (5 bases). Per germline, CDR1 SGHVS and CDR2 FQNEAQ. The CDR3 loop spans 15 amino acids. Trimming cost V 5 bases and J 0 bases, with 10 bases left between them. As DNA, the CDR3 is TGTGCCAGCAGCGGAGACAGACCAACTAATGAAAAACTGTTTTTT. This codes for CASSGDRPTNEKLFF.

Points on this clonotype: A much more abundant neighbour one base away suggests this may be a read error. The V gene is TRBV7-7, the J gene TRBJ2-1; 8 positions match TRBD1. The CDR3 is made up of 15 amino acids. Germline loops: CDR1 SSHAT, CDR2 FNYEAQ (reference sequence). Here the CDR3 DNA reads TGTGCTAGCAGCTTAGGTTGGGACAGGCACAATGAGCAGTTCTTC. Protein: CASSLGWDRHNEQFF.

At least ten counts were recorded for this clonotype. The CDR3 bases are TGTGCCAGTAGTATAGAAGCCAGTAGCAATCAGCCCCAGCATTTT. Encoded protein: CASSIEASSNQPQHF. The genes are TRBV19 and TRBJ1-5; D gene unclear. Deletions cut 0 bases from V and 0 bases from J, with 6 bases between. Germline lookup yields CDR1 LNHDA and CDR2 SQIVND (reference sequence). The CDR3 consists of 15 residues.

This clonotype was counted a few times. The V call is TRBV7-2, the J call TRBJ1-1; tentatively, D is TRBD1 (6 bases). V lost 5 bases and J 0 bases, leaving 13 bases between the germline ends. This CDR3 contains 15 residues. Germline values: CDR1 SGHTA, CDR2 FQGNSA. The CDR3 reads CASSDRTAMNTEAFF. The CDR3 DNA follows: TGTGCCAGCAGCGACCGGACAGCTATGAACACTGAAGCTTTCTTT. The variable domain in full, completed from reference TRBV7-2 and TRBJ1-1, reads GAGVSQSPSNKVTEKGKDVELRCDPISGHTALYWYRQSLGQGLEFLIYFQGNSAPDKSGLPSDRFSAERTGGSVSTLTIQRTQQEDSAVYLCASSDRTAMNTEAFFGQGTRLTVV.

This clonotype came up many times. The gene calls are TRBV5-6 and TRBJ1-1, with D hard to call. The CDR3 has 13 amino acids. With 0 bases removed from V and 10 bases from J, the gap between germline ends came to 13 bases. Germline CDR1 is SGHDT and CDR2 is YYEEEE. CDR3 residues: CASSLVVGPGAFF. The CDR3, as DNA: TGTGCCAGCAGCTTGGTTGTCGGACCGGGAGCTTTCTTT.

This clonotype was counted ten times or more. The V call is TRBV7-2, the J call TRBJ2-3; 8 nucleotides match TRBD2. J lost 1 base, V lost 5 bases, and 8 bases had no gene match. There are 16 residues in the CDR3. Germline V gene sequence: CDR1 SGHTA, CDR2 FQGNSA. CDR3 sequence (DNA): TGTGCCAGCAGCGTCGGAACTAGCGGAGGCACAGATACGCAGTATTTT. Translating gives CASSVGTSGGTDTQYF. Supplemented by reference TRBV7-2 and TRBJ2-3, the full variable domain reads GAGVSQSPSNKVTEKGKDVELRCDPISGHTALYWYRQSLGQGLEFLIYFQGNSAPDKSGLPSDRFSAERTGGSVSTLTIQRTQQEDSAVYLCASSVGTSGGTDTQYFGPGTRLTVL.